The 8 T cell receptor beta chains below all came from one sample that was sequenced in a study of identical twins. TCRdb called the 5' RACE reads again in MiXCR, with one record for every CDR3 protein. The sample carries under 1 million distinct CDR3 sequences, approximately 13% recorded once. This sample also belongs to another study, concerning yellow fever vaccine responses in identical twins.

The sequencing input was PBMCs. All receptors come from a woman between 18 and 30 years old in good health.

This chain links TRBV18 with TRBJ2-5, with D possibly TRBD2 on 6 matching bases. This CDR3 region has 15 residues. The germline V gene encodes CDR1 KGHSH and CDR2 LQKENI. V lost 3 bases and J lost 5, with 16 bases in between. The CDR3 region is CASSPSGVRGETQYF. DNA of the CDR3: TGTGCCAGCTCACCGTCGGGAGTCCGGGGGGAGACCCAGTACTTC.

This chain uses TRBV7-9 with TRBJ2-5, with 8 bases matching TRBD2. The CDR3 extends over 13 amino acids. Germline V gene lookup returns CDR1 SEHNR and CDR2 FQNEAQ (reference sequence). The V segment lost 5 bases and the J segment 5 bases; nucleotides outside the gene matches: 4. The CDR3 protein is CASSETSVETQYF. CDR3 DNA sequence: TGTGCCAGCAGCGAGACTAGCGTGGAGACCCAGTACTTC.

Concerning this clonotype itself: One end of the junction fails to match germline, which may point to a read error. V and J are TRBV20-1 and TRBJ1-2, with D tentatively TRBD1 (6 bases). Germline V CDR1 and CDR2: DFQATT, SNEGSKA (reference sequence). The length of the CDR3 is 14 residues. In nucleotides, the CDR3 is TGCTGTGCTAGGAAGCCATCAGGGGATTATGGCTACACCTTC. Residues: CCARKPSGDYGYTF.

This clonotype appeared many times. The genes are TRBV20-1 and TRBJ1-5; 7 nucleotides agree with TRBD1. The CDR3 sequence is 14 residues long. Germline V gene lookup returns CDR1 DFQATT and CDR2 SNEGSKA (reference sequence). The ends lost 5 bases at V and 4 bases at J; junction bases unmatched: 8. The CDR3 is CSAPGQASNQPQHF. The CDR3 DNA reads TGCAGTGCTCCCGGACAGGCTTCAAATCAGCCCCAGCATTTT.

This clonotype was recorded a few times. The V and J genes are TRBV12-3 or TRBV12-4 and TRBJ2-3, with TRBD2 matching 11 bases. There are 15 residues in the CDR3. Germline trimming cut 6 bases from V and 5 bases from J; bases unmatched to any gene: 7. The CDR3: CASRQLAGVGDTQYF. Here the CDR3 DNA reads TGTGCCAGCAGGCAACTAGCGGGAGTTGGAGATACGCAGTATTTT.

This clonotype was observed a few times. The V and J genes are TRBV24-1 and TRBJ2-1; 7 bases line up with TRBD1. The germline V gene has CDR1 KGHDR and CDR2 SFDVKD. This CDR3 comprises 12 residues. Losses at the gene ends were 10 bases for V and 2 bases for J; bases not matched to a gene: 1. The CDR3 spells CATQGTYNEQFF. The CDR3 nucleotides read TGTGCCACACAGGGGACCTACAATGAGCAGTTCTTC.

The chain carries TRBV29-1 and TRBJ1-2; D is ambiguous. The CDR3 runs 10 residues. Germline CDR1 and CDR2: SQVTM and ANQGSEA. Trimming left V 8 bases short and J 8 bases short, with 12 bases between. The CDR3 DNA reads TGCAGCACCGAGAGCGAGGGCTACACCTTC. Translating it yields CSTESEGYTF. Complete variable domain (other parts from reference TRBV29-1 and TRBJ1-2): SAVISQKPSRDICQRGTSLTIQCQVDSQVTMMFWYRQQPGQSLTLIATANQGSEATYESGFVIDKFPISRPNLTFSTLTVSNMSPEDSSIYLCSTESEGYTFGSGTRLTVV.

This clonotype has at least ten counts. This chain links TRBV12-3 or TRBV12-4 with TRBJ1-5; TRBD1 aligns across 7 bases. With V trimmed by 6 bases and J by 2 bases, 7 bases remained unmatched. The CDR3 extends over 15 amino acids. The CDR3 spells CASRLQGTGNQPQHF. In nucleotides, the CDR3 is TGTGCCAGCAGATTACAGGGGACTGGCAATCAGCCCCAGCATTTT.